Sequencing of this T cell receptor beta chain was carried out in a study of cytomegalovirus exposure and HLA in healthy donors. Germline loops: CDR1 SGHRS, CDR2 YFSETQ. V was pared by 3 bases and J by 1 base, with 5 bases of the junction left unmatched. The CDR3 is 15 amino acids. The study ran its PCR with 60 Vbeta and 13 Jbeta primers. Generated by immunoSEQ multiplex PCR, the TCRdb table keeps only in-frame clones and is missing some. The sample lists roughly 240,000 clones; 85% were seen once. The sequencing input was PBMCs. The gene calls are TRBV5-1 and TRBJ2-5, with 8 bases fitting TRBD2. The origin of this receptor is a girl aged 2 to 9 in good health and CMV-seronegative. CDR3 residues: CASSSLRGAQETQYF. In DNA, the CDR3 is TGCGCCAGCAGCTCGTTGCGGGGGGCCCAAGAGACCCAGTACTTC.